These 7 T cell receptor beta chains originate from one sample sequenced in a study of human T cells and chemical hapten exposure (dated by TCRdb to the early 2020s). Libraries were constructed by RACE. The sequencer was a NextSeq 500. Using fastp trimming at Q25 and MiXCR clonotype assembly, TCRdb reanalyzed the public sequencing data and kept in-frame beta chains. Merged by CDR3 protein, the rows form single entries marked with the most common genes and DNA. This sample has about 380,000 distinct CDR3 sequences in its table, and over 6% of those were observed once. The top ten clones comprise 5% to 6% of the sample. This sample's time point label indicates: patch test 2, 6 weeks after DPC sensitization. The intended sense of this specimen's treatment or condition label: therapeutic diphenylcyclopropenone sensitization with weekly scalp DPC. The sample consisted of whole blood, taken in connection with sensitization to the hapten diphenylcyclopropenone (DPC). The receptors were sampled from a woman aged 18-35 years with alopecia areata. Some clones in this sample may be carry-over from other donors' samples.

This clonotype was detected only once. A much more abundant neighbour one base away suggests this may be a read error. This chain joins TRBV7-6 and TRBJ2-3; 8 bases are a match to TRBD1. The CDR3 totals 15 residues. Per germline, CDR1 SGHVS and CDR2 FNYEAQ. This CDR3 is CASSSASGGRNTKYF. The DNA of the CDR3 is TGTGCCAGCAGCTCCGCGTCAGGGGGCAGAAATACGAAGTATTTT.

The chain couples TRBV27 to TRBJ1-1; the D is unclear. This CDR3 comprises 14 residues. The V end was cut by 2 bases, the J end by 4 bases, with 11 bases between. Germline V gene sequence: CDR1 MNHEY, CDR2 SMNVEV (reference sequence). The CDR3 here is CASSLGLTLTEAFF. CDR3 bases: TGTGCCAGCAGTTTAGGACTTACCCTCACTGAAGCTTTCTTT.

The J gene is TRBJ2-5, the V gene TRBV4-3; D might be TRBD2 (5 bases). V shed 0 bases and J shed 4 bases, with 9 bases lying between them. Germline V gene sequence: CDR1 LGHNA, CDR2 YSLEER. The CDR3 contains 14 residues. The CDR3 reads CASSQDGGSETQYF. In nucleotides, the CDR3 is TGCGCCAGCAGCCAAGATGGAGGCTCAGAGACCCAGTACTTC.

This clonotype was counted many times. CDR3 DNA: TGCAGCTTTTGGACAGAGAAGAACACTGAAGCTTTCTTT. This gives the protein CSFWTEKNTEAFF. The chain joins TRBV29-1 to TRBJ1-1; D is perhaps TRBD1 (6 bases). The CDR3 spans 13 residues. V was trimmed by 8 bases and J by 1 base, leaving 14 bases between them. Germline loops: CDR1 SQVTM, CDR2 ANQGSEA.

The table lists this clonotype with a few counts. The chain links TRBV6-5 to TRBJ1-5, with 9 nucleotides matching TRBD1. V shed 6 bases, J shed 4 bases, and the junction held 4 bases outside the gene matches. CDR3 length: 14 amino acids. The germline V gene encodes CDR1 MNHEY and CDR2 SVGAGI. CDR3 amino acids: CASSTGTGNQPQHF. The CDR3 coding sequence is TGTGCCAGCAGCACCGGGACAGGGAATCAGCCCCAGCATTTT.

The chain has TRBV18 and TRBJ1-5, with D maybe TRBD1 (5 bases). The ends were cut back, 3 bases at V and 4 bases at J, with 13 bases in the middle. The germline CDR1 and CDR2 sequences are KGHSH and LQKENI. This CDR3 contains 15 residues. The CDR3 here is CASSPRDRTNQPQHF. The CDR3 DNA is TGTGCCAGCTCACCCCGGGACCGCACAAATCAGCCCCAGCATTTT.

This clonotype was recorded many times. V and J are TRBV29-1 and TRBJ2-5; no reliable D call. Trimming pared 7 bases from V and 3 bases from J, leaving 9 bases between. This CDR3 region has 11 residues. Germline V CDR1 and CDR2: SQVTM, ANQGSEA. The CDR3 DNA is TGCAGCGCCGGTTCAGAAGAGACCCAGTACTTC. Translated: CSAGSEETQYF. The full variable domain, completed using reference TRBV29-1 and TRBJ2-5, is SAVISQKPSRDICQRGTSLTIQCQVDSQVTMMFWYRQQPGQSLTLIATANQGSEATYESGFVIDKFPISRPNLTFSTLTVSNMSPEDSSIYLCSAGSEETQYFGPGTRLLVL.